The 17 T cell receptor beta chains in this list originate from one sample, sequenced in a study of response to subunit inactivated influenza vaccine. Via MiXCR, TCRdb re-called the RT-PCR reads, giving one row per CDR3 protein. This table holds more than 550,000 distinct CDR3 sequences, roughly 10% found once. The sequencing here drew on PBMCs from blood, taken on the day of vaccination. These receptors all stem from a man between 45 and 60 years old who received an inactivated influenza vaccine.

This sequence joins TRBV28 and TRBJ1-4, with D possibly TRBD1 on 5 matching bases. Per the germline V gene, CDR1 is MDHEN and CDR2 is SYDVKM. The CDR3 consists of 17 residues. The V end lost 4 bases, the J end lost 4 bases, and 19 bases lay between the germline ends. The CDR3: CASSWGLDAILNEKLFF. The DNA of the CDR3 is TGTGCCAGCAGTTGGGGGTTGGACGCCATTCTTAATGAAAAACTGTTTTTT.

The rearrangement links TRBV29-1 to TRBJ1-2, with a tentative D call TRBD1 (5 bases). CDR1 is SQVTM, CDR2 ANQGSEA, per germline. V shed 5 bases and J shed 1 base, with 11 bases lying between them. The CDR3 runs to 13 residues. The CDR3 here is CSVLDTFNYGYTF. As DNA, the CDR3 is TGCAGCGTTCTGGACACTTTTAACTATGGCTACACCTTC.

The genes are TRBV18 and TRBJ1-3; TRBD1 matches 7 bases. CDR3 length: 17 amino acids. Germline CDR1 and CDR2: KGHSH and LQKENI. V dropped 1 base and J dropped 0; count of bases not matched to a gene: 6. The CDR3 DNA sequence: TGTGCCAGCTCACCACAGTACAGGGGAGACTCTGGAAACACCATATATTTT. This translates into CASSPQYRGDSGNTIYF.

The chain uses TRBV7-9 and TRBJ2-5, with D possibly being TRBD2 (6 bases). CDR1 is SEHNR, CDR2 FQNEAQ, per germline (reference sequence). The CDR3 is made up of 15 amino acids. V dropped 1 base and J dropped 2 bases, with 11 bases sitting between them. The chain's CDR3 is CASSLVSGTQETQYF. The CDR3 DNA follows: TGTGCCAGCAGCTTAGTTAGCGGTACTCAAGAGACCCAGTACTTC. Using reference TRBV7-9 and TRBJ2-5 for the parts outside the CDR3, the full variable domain is DTGVSQNPRHKITKRGQNVTFRCDPISEHNRLYWYRQTLGQGPEFLTYFQNEAQLEKSRLLSDRFSAERPKGSFSTLEIQRTEQGDSAMYLCASSLVSGTQETQYFGPGTRLLVL.

The rearrangement joins TRBV20-1 to TRBJ1-2; the D is unclear. CDR3 length: 18 residues. The V end lost 7 bases, the J end lost 6 bases, and 33 bases lay between the germline ends. In germline, CDR1 is DFQATT, CDR2 SNEGSKA (reference sequence). In DNA form, the CDR3 reads TGCAGTGGCCAGGCTGCGGACCGGGCCCCAACGCTCGGACATGGCTACACCTTC. Protein sequence: CSGQAADRAPTLGHGYTF.

This clonotype appeared many times. J is TRBJ2-1 and V is TRBV29-1, with TRBD1 matching over 9 bases. Losses at the gene ends were 6 bases for V and 6 bases for J; bases not matched to a gene: 6. CDR1 is SQVTM, CDR2 ANQGSEA, per germline. The CDR3 contains 13 residues. The DNA for the CDR3 is TGCAGCGTCAGACAGGGGGGGACCAATGAGCAGTTCTTC. This gives the protein CSVRQGGTNEQFF.

This clonotype appeared many times. The chain uses TRBV7-9 and TRBJ2-1, with TRBD2 matching 8 bases. The trim removed 1 base at V and 5 bases at J, leaving 7 bases unmatched. The germline CDR1 and CDR2 sequences are SEHNR and FQNEAQ (reference sequence). The CDR3 runs 16 residues. The CDR3 coding sequence is TGTGCCAGCAGCTTAGGTAGCGGGATGGAAAACAATGAGCAGTTCTTC. Its translation: CASSLGSGMENNEQFF.

This clonotype was observed a few times. This sequence joins TRBV4-3 and TRBJ2-2; tentatively, D is TRBD1 or TRBD2 (5 bases each). Germline loops: CDR1 LGHNA, CDR2 YSLEER. CDR3 size: 17 residues. Trimming pared 0 bases from V and 0 bases from J, leaving 11 bases between. The CDR3 sequence: CASSQDSLGANTGELFF. DNA of the CDR3: TGCGCCAGCAGCCAAGATTCTCTGGGGGCGAACACCGGGGAGCTGTTTTTT.

This clonotype has just a few counts. The chain joins TRBV7-2 to TRBJ2-7; TRBD1 aligns across 8 bases. The V gene's germline CDR1 is SGHTA and CDR2 FQGNSA. With 5 bases clipped from V and 3 bases from J, the junction kept 9 bases outside the gene matches. The length of the CDR3 is 15 residues. The CDR3 DNA follows: TGTGCCAGCAGCCTAGGGACAGGTGAGGTCTACGAGCAGTACTTC. It encodes CASSLGTGEVYEQYF.

DNA of the CDR3: TGCAGTGCTAGAGAAGGAGGGAGAGAGCAGTACTTC. Translation gives CSAREGGREQYF. The rearrangement links TRBV20-1 to TRBJ2-7; D is perhaps TRBD2 (6 bases). Looked up from germline, CDR1 is DFQATT and CDR2 is SNEGSKA (reference sequence). The V and J ends lost 0 bases and 7 bases respectively, with 10 bases between them. This CDR3 has 12 amino acids.

This clonotype was seen only a few times. This chain uses TRBV29-1 with TRBJ1-2; D is possibly TRBD1 (5 bases). Germline V gene data show CDR1 as SQVTM and CDR2 as ANQGSEA. The CDR3 contains 13 residues. Trimming shortened V by 2 bases and J by 3 bases, and 10 bases separated the two germline ends. The CDR3: CSVEIGHDYGYTF. The CDR3 DNA sequence: TGCAGCGTTGAAATCGGACACGACTATGGCTACACCTTC.

The CDR3: CASILSRKRTPYNEQFF. CDR3 sequence (DNA): TGTGCCAGCATCCTCAGCAGAAAGCGGACCCCCTACAATGAGCAGTTCTTC. The genes are TRBV28 and TRBJ2-1; the D gene is possibly TRBD2 (5 bases). The CDR3 covers 17 residues. Germline CDR1 and CDR2: MDHEN and SYDVKM. V was trimmed by 7 bases and J by 2 bases, leaving 21 bases between them.

J is TRBJ1-6 and V is TRBV4-3; 10 bases agree with TRBD1. Germline values: CDR1 LGHNA, CDR2 YSLEER. CDR3 size: 16 residues. With V trimmed by 2 bases and J by 10 bases, 8 bases remained unmatched. The DNA for the CDR3 is TGCGCCAGCAGCCAAAGCCGGACAGGGGGAATATCACCCCTCCACTTT. This translates into CASSQSRTGGISPLHF.

This clonotype was seen many times. The chain links TRBV19 to TRBJ2-3; 9 nucleotides align to TRBD1. The CDR3 is made up of 14 amino acids. Germline V gives CDR1 LNHDA, CDR2 SQIVND (reference sequence). V lost 5 bases and J lost 1; bases outside the gene matches: 1. CDR3 DNA sequence: TGTGCCAGTAGTTACAGGGGGCGCACAGATACGCAGTATTTT. Translating gives CASSYRGRTDTQYF.

This clonotype was seen more than once but under ten times. This chain joins TRBV4-3 and TRBJ2-7, with TRBD2 matching over 10 bases. The CDR3 extends over 15 amino acids. V gave up 4 bases and J gave up 2 bases; unmatched junction bases: 5. Germline CDR1 is LGHNA and CDR2 is YSLEER. CDR3 nucleotide sequence: TGCGCCAGCAGCCGTGGACTAGCGGTGACCTACGAGCAGTACTTC. Residues: CASSRGLAVTYEQYF.

This clonotype was detected only a few times. The chain joins TRBV20-1 to TRBJ2-3; TRBD2 matches at 9 bases. This CDR3 is 14 amino acids long. V shed 5 bases, J shed 7 bases, and the junction held 10 bases outside the gene matches. Germline lookup yields CDR1 DFQATT and CDR2 SNEGSKA (reference sequence). The CDR3 coding sequence is TGCAGTGCTTCCGGGACTAGCTTACTGAATACGCAGTATTTT. The encoded protein is CSASGTSLLNTQYF.

This sequence joins TRBV24-1 and TRBJ2-3; perhaps TRBD2 as D (5 bases). There are 12 residues in the CDR3. Trimming stripped 9 bases from V and 1 base from J, with 7 bases between. Per the germline V gene, CDR1 is KGHDR and CDR2 is SFDVKD. The CDR3 nucleotides read TGTGCCACCTCGGAGGGCACAGATACGCAGTATTTT. Encoded protein: CATSEGTDTQYF.